Listed below are T cell receptor beta chains from one sample, sequenced in a study of Graves' ophthalmopathy and Graves' hyperthyroidism. A single record per CDR3 protein comes from TCRdb applying MiXCR to the multiplex PCR reads. The table shows 1 million to 1.3 million distinct CDR3 sequences, with about two fifths occurring only once. The sequenced material came from peripheral blood or thyroid tissue (not recorded which). The receptors stem from an adult man with Graves' hyperthyroidism. CDR3s include the opening cysteine and the closing phenylalanine or tryptophan. D genes are given only for firm matches. Clone size, where shown, is once, few, many, or a class for clones that have expanded.

size	V	D	J	CDR3	DNA
.	TRBV15	.	TRBJ1-1	CATSRKGVNTEAFF	TGTGCCACCAGCAGAAAGGGAGTGAACACTGAAGCTTTCTTT
few	TRBV28	TRBD2	TRBJ2-7	CASSPSSGRALEQYF	TGTGCCAGCAGTCCATCAAGCGGGAGGGCCCTCGAGCAGTACTTC
many	TRBV19	.	TRBJ1-5	CASSMGANNQPQHF	TGTGCCAGTAGTATGGGGGCGAACAATCAGCCCCAGCATTTT
many	TRBV24-1	TRBD1	TRBJ2-7	CATSDPTGGRYEQYF	TGTGCCACCAGTGATCCGACAGGGGGCCGGTACGAGCAGTACTTC
many	TRBV12-3/TRBV12-4	.	TRBJ1-1	CASSSQVRTEAFF	TGTGCCAGCAGTTCACAGGTACGCACTGAAGCTTTCTTT
many	TRBV19	.	TRBJ1-5	CASTHSDGFSNQPQHF	TGTGCCAGTACCCATTCGGACGGGTTTAGCAATCAGCCCCAGCATTTT
many	TRBV6-5	.	TRBJ1-2	CASSKNGHYGYTF	TGTGCCAGCAGTAAAAACGGGCACTATGGCTACACCTTC
many	TRBV2	.	TRBJ2-7	CASSVVRDGEQYF	TGTGCCAGCAGCGTGGTTAGGGATGGCGAGCAGTACTTC
many	TRBV20-1	.	TRBJ1-5	CSASGLARSQPQHF	TGCAGTGCTAGTGGTCTTGCGCGGAGCCAGCCCCAGCATTTT
.	TRBV2	.	TRBJ1-5	CASGGRASNQPQHF	TGTGCCAGCGGAGGCAGGGCTAGCAATCAGCCCCAGCATTTT
.	TRBV28	TRBD1	TRBJ1-5	CASSPGQGSEPQHF	TGTGCCAGCAGTCCGGGACAGGGGAGTGAGCCCCAGCATTTT
.	TRBV29-1	TRBD2	TRBJ2-1	CSVVLILAGAHNEQFF	TGCAGCGTAGTTCTGATACTAGCGGGAGCGCACAATGAGCAGTTCTTC
many	TRBV7-8	TRBD1	TRBJ2-5	CASSAKTGGETQYF	TGTGCCAGCAGCGCAAAAACAGGGGGCGAGACCCAGTACTTC
.	TRBV10-2	TRBD1	TRBJ1-5	CTSREDRVRQPQHF	TGCACCAGCAGAGAAGACAGGGTACGACAGCCCCAGCATTTT
few	TRBV10-3	.	TRBJ2-5	CAISESAVTVETQYF	TGTGCCATCAGTGAGTCTGCAGTGACGGTGGAGACCCAGTACTTC
many	TRBV6-5	.	TRBJ2-2	CASRRVTGELFF	TGTGCCAGCAGACGCGTAACCGGGGAGCTGTTTTTT
many	TRBV7-9	.	TRBJ2-5	CASSMDSIRETQYF	TGTGCCAGCAGCATGGACAGTATACGAGAGACCCAGTACTTC
.	TRBV2	TRBD2	TRBJ2-7	CASTLGAGVDEQYF	TGTGCCAGCACTCTTGGGGCGGGAGTCGACGAGCAGTACTTC
many	TRBV10-1	.	TRBJ1-3	CASSATGISSGNTIYF	TGCGCCAGCAGTGCTACAGGAATCTCCTCTGGAAACACCATATATTTT
many	TRBV7-6	.	TRBJ1-1	CASSLEGTTEAFF	TGTGCCAGCAGCTTAGAGGGCACCACTGAAGCTTTCTTT
few	TRBV7-2	.	TRBJ1-1	CASSRVQVGAFF	TGTGCCAGCAGCCGCGTCCAGGTGGGTGCTTTCTTT
.	TRBV28	.	TRBJ1-4	CASSLPPGEKLFF	TGTGCCAGCAGTTTACCGCCCGGTGAAAAACTGTTTTTT
.	TRBV28	TRBD1	TRBJ1-6	CASRMGQGAASPLHF	TGTGCCAGCAGGATGGGACAGGGGGCGGCGTCACCCCTCCACTTT
.	TRBV29-1	TRBD1	TRBJ1-4	CSVTGTGDNEKLFF	TGCAGCGTGACCGGGACAGGCGATAATGAAAAACTGTTTTTT
many	TRBV29-1	.	TRBJ2-3	CTSSLTDTQYF	TGCACAAGTAGTCTTACAGATACGCAGTATTTT
.	TRBV6-5	.	TRBJ1-2	CASSYTRESGYTF	TGTGCCAGCAGTTACACAAGGGAATCGGGCTACACCTTC
many	TRBV25-1	.	TRBJ2-5	CASSQTGWETQYF	TGTGCCAGCAGTCAAACAGGGTGGGAGACCCAGTACTTC
.	TRBV10-3	.	TRBJ2-5	CASRTRTDEETQYF	TGTGCCAGCAGAACAAGGACGGACGAAGAGACCCAGTACTTC
few	TRBV13	TRBD1	TRBJ1-2	CASSAGTGAYYGYTF	TGTGCCAGCAGCGCAGGGACAGGGGCTTACTATGGCTACACCTTC
many	TRBV12-5	.	TRBJ1-2	CAIQVNYGYTF	TGTGCCATACAGGTTAACTATGGCTACACCTTC
.	TRBV18	TRBD1	TRBJ1-2	CASSQEDRSYGYTF	TGTGCCAGCTCACAAGAGGACAGGAGCTATGGCTACACCTTC